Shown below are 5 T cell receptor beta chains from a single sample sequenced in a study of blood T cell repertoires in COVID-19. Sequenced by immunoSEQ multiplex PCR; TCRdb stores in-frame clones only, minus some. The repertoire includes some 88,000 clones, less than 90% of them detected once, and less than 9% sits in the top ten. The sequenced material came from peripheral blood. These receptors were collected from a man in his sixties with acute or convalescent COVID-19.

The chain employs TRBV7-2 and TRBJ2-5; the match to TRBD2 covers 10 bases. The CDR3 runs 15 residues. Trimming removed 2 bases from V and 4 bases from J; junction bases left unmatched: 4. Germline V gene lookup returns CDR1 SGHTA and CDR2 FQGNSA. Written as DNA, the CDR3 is TGTGCCAGCAGCTTAAGCGGGGGGGCCTCAGAGACCCAGTACTTC. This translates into CASSLSGGASETQYF. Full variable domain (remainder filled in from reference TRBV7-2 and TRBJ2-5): GAGVSQSPSNKVTEKGKDVELRCDPISGHTALYWYRQSLGQGLEFLIYFQGNSAPDKSGLPSDRFSAERTGGSVSTLTIQRTQQEDSAVYLCASSLSGGASETQYFGPGTRLLVL.

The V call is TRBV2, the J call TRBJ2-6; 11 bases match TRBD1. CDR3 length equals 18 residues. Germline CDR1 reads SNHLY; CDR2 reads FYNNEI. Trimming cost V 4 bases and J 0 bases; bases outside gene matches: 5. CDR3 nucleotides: TGTGCCAGCAGTGGGACAGGGGGCCATTTCTCTGGGGCCAACGTCCTGACTTTC. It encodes CASSGTGGHFSGANVLTF.

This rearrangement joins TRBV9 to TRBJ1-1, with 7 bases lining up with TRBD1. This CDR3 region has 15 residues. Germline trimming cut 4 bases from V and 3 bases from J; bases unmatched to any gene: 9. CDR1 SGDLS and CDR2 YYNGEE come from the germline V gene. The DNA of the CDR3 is TGTGCCAGCAGCACCGACAGGGAAGGGGACACTGAAGCTTTCTTT. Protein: CASSTDREGDTEAFF.

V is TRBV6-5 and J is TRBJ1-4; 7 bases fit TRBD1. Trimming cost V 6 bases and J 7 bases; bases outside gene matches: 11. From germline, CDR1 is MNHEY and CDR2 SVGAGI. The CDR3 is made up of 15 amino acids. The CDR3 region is CASRRMTGLSEKLFF. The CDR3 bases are TGTGCCAGCAGGCGCATGACAGGGTTGAGTGAAAAACTGTTTTTT.

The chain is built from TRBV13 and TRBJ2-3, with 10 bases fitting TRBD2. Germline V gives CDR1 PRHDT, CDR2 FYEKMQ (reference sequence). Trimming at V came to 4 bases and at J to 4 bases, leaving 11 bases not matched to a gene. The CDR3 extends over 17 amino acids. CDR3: CASSWAKSGGASDTQYF. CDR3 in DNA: TGTGCCAGCAGCTGGGCAAAGAGCGGGGGGGCCTCAGATACGCAGTATTTT. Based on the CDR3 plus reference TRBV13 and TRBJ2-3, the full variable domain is AAGVIQSPRHLIKEKRETATLKCYPIPRHDTVYWYQQGPGQDPQFLISFYEKMQSDKGSIPDRFSAQQFSDYHSELNMSSLELGDSALYFCASSWAKSGGASDTQYFGPGTRLTVL.